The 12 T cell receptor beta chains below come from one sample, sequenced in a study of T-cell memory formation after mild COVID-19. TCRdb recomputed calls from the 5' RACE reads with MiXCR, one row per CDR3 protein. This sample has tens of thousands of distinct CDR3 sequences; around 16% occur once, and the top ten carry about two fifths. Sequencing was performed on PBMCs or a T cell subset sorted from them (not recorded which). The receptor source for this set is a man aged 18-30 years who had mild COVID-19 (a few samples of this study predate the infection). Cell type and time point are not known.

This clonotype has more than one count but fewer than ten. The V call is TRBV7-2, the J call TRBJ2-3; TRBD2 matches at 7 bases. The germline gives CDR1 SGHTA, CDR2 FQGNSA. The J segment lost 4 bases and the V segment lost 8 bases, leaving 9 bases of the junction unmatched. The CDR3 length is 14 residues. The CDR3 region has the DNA TGTGCCAGCGCGGGGGACCGGGGAGCAGATACGCAGTATTTT. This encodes CASAGDRGADTQYF.

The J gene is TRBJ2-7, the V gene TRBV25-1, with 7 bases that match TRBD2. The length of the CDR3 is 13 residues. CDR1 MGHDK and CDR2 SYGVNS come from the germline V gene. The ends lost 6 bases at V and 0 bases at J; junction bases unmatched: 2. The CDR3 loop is CASRGGSSYEQYF. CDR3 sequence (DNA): TGTGCCAGCAGGGGGGGGAGCTCCTACGAGCAGTACTTC.

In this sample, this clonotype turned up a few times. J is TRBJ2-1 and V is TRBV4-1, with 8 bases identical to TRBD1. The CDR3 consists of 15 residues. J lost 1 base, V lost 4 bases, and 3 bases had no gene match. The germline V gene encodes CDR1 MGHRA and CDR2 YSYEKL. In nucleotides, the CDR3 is TGCGCCAGCAGCCTCTGGACAGGGTCCTACAATGAGCAGTTCTTC. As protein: CASSLWTGSYNEQFF.

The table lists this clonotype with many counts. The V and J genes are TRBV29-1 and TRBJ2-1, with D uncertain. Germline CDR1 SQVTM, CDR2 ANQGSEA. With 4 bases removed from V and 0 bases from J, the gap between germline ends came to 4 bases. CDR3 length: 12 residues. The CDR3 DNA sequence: TGCAGCGTTGGCAGCTCCTACAATGAGCAGTTCTTC. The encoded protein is CSVGSSYNEQFF.

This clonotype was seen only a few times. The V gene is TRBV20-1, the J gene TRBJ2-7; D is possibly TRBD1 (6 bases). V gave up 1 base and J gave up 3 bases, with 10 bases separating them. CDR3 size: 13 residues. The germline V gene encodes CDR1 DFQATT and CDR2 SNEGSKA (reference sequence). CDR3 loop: CSARGQEFYEQYF. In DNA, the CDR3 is TGCAGTGCTAGAGGACAGGAGTTCTACGAGCAGTACTTC.

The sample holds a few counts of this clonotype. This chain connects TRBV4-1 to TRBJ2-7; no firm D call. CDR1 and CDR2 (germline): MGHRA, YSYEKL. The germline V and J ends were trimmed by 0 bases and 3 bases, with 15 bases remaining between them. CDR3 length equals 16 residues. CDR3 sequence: CASSQEFGPPSYEQYF. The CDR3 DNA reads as TGCGCCAGCAGCCAAGAATTCGGCCCCCCCAGCTACGAGCAGTACTTC.

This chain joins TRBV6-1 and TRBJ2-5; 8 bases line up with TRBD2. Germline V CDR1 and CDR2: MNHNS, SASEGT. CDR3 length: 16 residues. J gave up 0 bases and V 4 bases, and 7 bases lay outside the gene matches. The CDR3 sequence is CASSARTSRYQETQYF. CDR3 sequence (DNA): TGTGCCAGCAGTGCGCGGACTAGCCGATACCAAGAGACCCAGTACTTC.

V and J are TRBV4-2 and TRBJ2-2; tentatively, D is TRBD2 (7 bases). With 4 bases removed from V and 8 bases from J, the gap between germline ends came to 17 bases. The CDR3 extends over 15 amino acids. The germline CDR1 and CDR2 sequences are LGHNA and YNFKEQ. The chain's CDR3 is CASSLNAGAEGELFF. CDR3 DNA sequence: TGTGCCAGCAGCCTGAACGCGGGGGCCGAAGGGGAGCTGTTTTTT.

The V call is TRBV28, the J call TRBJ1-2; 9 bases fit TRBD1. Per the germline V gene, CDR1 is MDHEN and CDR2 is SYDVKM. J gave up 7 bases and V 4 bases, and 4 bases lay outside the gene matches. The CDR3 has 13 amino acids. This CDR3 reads CASSSQGAVGYTF. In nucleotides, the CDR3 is TGTGCCAGCAGTTCACAGGGGGCTGTTGGCTACACCTTC.

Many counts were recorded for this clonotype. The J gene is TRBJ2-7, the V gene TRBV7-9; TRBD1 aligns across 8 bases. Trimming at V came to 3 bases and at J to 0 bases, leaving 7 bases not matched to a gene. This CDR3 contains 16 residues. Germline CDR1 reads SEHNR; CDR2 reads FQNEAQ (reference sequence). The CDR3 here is CASSLIRDRSSYEQYF. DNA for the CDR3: TGTGCCAGCAGCTTGATCCGGGACAGGAGCTCCTACGAGCAGTACTTC.

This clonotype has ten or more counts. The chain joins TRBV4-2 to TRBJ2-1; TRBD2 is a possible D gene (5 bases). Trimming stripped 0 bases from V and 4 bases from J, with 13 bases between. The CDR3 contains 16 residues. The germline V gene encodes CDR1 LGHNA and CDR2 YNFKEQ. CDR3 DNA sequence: TGTGCCAGCAGCCAAGATGGGGAGACGGGGTACAATGAGCAGTTCTTC. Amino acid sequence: CASSQDGETGYNEQFF.

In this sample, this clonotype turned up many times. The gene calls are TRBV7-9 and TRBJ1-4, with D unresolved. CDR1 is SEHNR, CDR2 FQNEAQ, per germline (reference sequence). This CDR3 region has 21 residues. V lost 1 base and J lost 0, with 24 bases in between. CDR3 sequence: CASSLVVPDPLHLATNEKLFF. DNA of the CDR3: TGTGCCAGCAGCTTAGTGGTCCCAGATCCTTTACACCTTGCAACTAATGAAAAACTGTTTTTT.